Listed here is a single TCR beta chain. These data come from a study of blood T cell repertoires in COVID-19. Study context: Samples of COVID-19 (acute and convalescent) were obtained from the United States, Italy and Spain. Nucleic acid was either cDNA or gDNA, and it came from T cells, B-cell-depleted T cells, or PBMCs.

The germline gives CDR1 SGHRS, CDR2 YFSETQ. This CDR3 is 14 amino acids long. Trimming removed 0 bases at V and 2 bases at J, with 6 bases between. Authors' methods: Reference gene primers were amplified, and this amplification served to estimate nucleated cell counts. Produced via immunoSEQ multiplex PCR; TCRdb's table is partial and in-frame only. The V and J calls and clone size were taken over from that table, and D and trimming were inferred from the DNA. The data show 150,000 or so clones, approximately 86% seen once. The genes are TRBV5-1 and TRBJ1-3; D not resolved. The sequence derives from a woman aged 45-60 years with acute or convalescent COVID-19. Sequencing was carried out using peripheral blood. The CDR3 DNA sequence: TGCGCCAGCAGCTTGGGAGATCCTGGAAACACCATATATTTT. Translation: CASSLGDPGNTIYF.